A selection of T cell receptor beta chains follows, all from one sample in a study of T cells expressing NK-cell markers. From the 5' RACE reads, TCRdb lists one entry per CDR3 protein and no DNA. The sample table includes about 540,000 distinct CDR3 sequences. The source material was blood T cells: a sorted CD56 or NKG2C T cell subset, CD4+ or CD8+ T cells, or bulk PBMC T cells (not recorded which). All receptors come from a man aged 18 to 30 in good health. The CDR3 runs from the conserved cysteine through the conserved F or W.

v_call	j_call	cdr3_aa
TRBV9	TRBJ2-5	CASSELAGADGETQYF
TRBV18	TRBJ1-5	CASSPTTGVVNQPQHF
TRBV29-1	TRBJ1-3	CSVEDQGIGNTIYF
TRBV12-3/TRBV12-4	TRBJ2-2	CASVSGRRTGELFF
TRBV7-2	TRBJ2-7	CASSPPGVLYF
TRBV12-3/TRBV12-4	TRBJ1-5	CASSSQDPGPNYSNQPQHF
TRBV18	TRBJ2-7	CASSWTGGATYEQYF
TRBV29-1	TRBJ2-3	CSVSGQTASTDTQYF
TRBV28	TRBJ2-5	CASTSGSAVQETQYF
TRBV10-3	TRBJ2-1	CAISADPVNEQFF
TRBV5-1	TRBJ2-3	CASSLGASKQYF
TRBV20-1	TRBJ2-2	CSAQSDRDTGELFF
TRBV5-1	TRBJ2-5	CASSSLTSGGQETQYF
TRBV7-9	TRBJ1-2	CASSSTALRQGPNLTYGYTF
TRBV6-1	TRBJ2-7	CASSSPGTSGEQYF
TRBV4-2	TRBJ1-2	CASSQGDAGSTGYTF
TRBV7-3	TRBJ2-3	CASSLRGLGFTDTQYF
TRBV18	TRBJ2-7	CASSPPVGSPYEQYF
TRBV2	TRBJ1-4	CAATGATNEKLFF
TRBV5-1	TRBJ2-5	CASSSQMGETQYF
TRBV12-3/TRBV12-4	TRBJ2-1	CASSPRGTSYNEQFF
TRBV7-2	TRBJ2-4	CASSFHSQGIQNIQYF
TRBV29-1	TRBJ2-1	CSVEEGDEQFF
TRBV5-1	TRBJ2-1	CASRNWTSGRKYNEQFF
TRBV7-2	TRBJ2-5	CASSRDRAEETQYF
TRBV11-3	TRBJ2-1	CASLAGEYNEQFF
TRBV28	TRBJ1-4	CASRDRAGEKLFF
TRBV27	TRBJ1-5	CASAGTAYSNQPQHF
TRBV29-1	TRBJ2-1	CSVEEGVIDEQFF
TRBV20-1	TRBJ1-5	CSAPRYPGEGQPQHF
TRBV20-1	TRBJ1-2	CSARDRQEGNYGYTF
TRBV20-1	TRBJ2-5	CSASPGRSQETQYF
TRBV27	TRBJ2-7	CASSFRDHTYEQYF
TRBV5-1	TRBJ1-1	CASSLIGQKNTEAFF
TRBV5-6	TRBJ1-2	CASSLLADYGYTF
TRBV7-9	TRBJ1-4	CASSLGHQTTNEKLFF
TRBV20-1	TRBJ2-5	CSGAGGPGETQYF
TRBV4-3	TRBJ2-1	CASSQGTGGYNEQFF
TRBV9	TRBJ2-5	CASSERTDKKTQYF
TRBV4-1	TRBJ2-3	CASSQPRERETTDTQYF
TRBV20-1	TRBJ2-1	CSARDRVGYNEQFF
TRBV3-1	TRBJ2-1	CASSPNGVSGSLGEQFF
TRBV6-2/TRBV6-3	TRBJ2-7	CASSYSKGVSHYEQYF
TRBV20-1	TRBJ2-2	CSAETYGELFF
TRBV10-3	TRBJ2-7	CASKGLAARAYEQYF
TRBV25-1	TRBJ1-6	CASSAISSDRDYNSPLHF